The rows below give T cell receptor beta chains drawn from one sample of a study of OX40 agonist ivuxolimab in advanced cancers. Measured with immunoSEQ multiplex PCR; TCRdb has only the in-frame clones, and not every one. The data hold about 76,000 clones, with roughly 80% observed a single time. The sample here was CD4+ or CD8+ T cells sorted from blood, taken in a trial of the OX40 agonist ivuxolimab. Receptors originate from an adult with an advanced solid tumor such as melanoma, head and neck, liver or kidney cancer. Each CDR3 is given with its conserved first and last residue. The order of the fields is J gene, V gene, CDR3 protein.

J: TRBJ2-2
V: TRBV19
CDR3: CASSTRGLAGVTGELFF

J: TRBJ1-1
V: TRBV5-4
CDR3: CASSLLNTEAFF

J: TRBJ2-7
V: TRBV6-1
CDR3: CASSSGPPSTEYF

J: TRBJ2-7
V: TRBV19
CDR3: CASNFQGYEQYF

J: -
V: TRBV15
CDR3: CATSRDSQPRYEQYF

J: TRBJ1-2
V: TRBV7-9
CDR3: CASSRTGLDYGYTF

J: TRBJ1-4
V: TRBV7-2
CDR3: CASSLSIFSGGELFF

J: TRBJ1-1
V: TRBV2
CDR3: CASKNGLNTEAFF

J: TRBJ1-1
V: TRBV6-1
CDR3: CASSVRQFAEAFF

J: TRBJ2-2
V: TRBV5-1
CDR3: CASRREGGVPGELFF

J: TRBJ1-1
V: TRBV6-1
CDR3: CASSARGTGTGANTEAFF

J: TRBJ1-2
V: TRBV5-1
CDR3: CASSLTGRGGYTF

J: TRBJ1-1
V: TRBV18
CDR3: CASSPLPQNTEAFF

J: TRBJ2-7
V: TRBV5-1
CDR3: CASSLRTGTGYEQYF

J: TRBJ1-6
V: TRBV28
CDR3: CASSLAGGIPSPLHF

J: TRBJ1-2
V: TRBV5-4
CDR3: CASSLALRTGGDGYTF

J: TRBJ2-2
V: TRBV6-5
CDR3: CASGGPGTGELFF

J: TRBJ2-1
V: TRBV19
CDR3: CASSISRGPSAYNEQFF

J: TRBJ2-2
V: TRBV7-9
CDR3: CASSRGTVELFF

J: TRBJ2-2
V: TRBV4-3
CDR3: CASSASRTVGNTGELFF

J: TRBJ2-6
V: TRBV30
CDR3: CAWSRDRTFSGANVLTF

J: TRBJ1-2
V: TRBV28
CDR3: CASSLRGTGYGYTF

J: TRBJ1-5
V: TRBV19
CDR3: CASSISRFSYSNQPQHF

J: TRBJ2-7
V: TRBV28
CDR3: CASSSLGAGGPRGEQYF

J: TRBJ1-6
V: TRBV4-3
CDR3: CASSQKTEPPLHF

J: TRBJ2-5
V: TRBV5-1
CDR3: CASSLIPGGRETQYF

J: TRBJ2-7
V: TRBV27
CDR3: CASRESVSWEQYF

J: TRBJ2-1
V: TRBV7-9
CDR3: CASSTGTGYNEQFF

J: TRBJ1-5
V: TRBV6-6
CDR3: CASTTLLRKPQHF

J: TRBJ1-1
V: TRBV19
CDR3: CASTEDTGPTEAFF

J: TRBJ1-3
V: TRBV25-1
CDR3: CASSAPGNTIYF

J: TRBJ1-1
V: TRBV28
CDR3: CASSLVGGMGTEAFF

J: TRBJ1-1
V: TRBV19
CDR3: CASRGATYTEAFF

J: TRBJ2-3
V: TRBV5-4
CDR3: CASRSGRAPDTQYF

J: TRBJ2-2
V: TRBV7-8
CDR3: CASSLGGGTGGLGELFF

J: TRBJ2-7
V: TRBV7-9
CDR3: CASSFTSGAYEQYF

J: TRBJ2-2
V: TRBV6-1
CDR3: CASGQGPNTGELFF

J: TRBJ1-1
V: TRBV18
CDR3: CASSPEQLNTEAFF

J: TRBJ2-1
V: TRBV4-2
CDR3: CASSRGLGGQGYNEQFF

J: TRBJ1-5
V: TRBV7-2
CDR3: CASSLDGGQPQHF

J: TRBJ2-5
V: TRBV5-4
CDR3: CASSVAQFQETQYF

J: TRBJ2-1
V: TRBV5-1
CDR3: CASRTSGLSSYNEQFF

J: TRBJ2-5
V: TRBV10-2
CDR3: CASTDQETQYF

J: TRBJ2-7
V: TRBV2
CDR3: CASSGATSNEQYF

J: TRBJ2-5
V: TRBV27
CDR3: CASSYDSEETQYF

J: TRBJ2-5
V: TRBV7-9
CDR3: CASSPSVGGTQYF

J: TRBJ1-3
V: TRBV2
CDR3: CASSLTGQSSGNTIYF

J: TRBJ1-2
V: TRBV29-1
CDR3: CSVGGPPNYGYTF

J: TRBJ2-1
V: TRBV9
CDR3: CASSAPQSTGGRDGYNEQFF

J: TRBJ1-2
V: TRBV4-1
CDR3: CASSLAQDSNYGYTF

J: TRBJ2-1
V: TRBV6-1
CDR3: CASSEEWREWIGITYNEQFF

J: TRBJ1-1
V: TRBV6-1
CDR3: CASSNNRANTEAFF

J: TRBJ1-4
V: TRBV28
CDR3: CASKKHRAGDEKLFF

J: TRBJ2-7
V: TRBV10-3
CDR3: CAISRVGGSYEQYF

J: TRBJ1-1
V: TRBV30
CDR3: CAWFRLMNTEAFF

J: TRBJ1-6
V: TRBV4-3
CDR3: CASSQDHGGNSPLHF

J: TRBJ1-1
V: TRBV7-6
CDR3: CASSLTPSRTEAFF